A selection of T cell receptor beta chains follows, all from one sample in a study of T cells in narcolepsy. The method was immunoSEQ multiplex PCR; TCRdb's version includes in-frame clones alone and lacks a portion of them. The table records tens of thousands of clones, around 88% of them present only once. Specimen: CD45RA- memory CD4+ T cells from PBMCs. The receptors stem from a human donor with narcolepsy. Both conserved end residues are part of each CDR3. Each record gives: CDR3 protein, CDR3 DNA, clone size, J gene, V gene, D gene. The D gene is left open where the match is weak. Clone size is stated in some rows and not others, as once, few, many or a class when expanded.

CDR3 protein: CASSLTSVFSDTQYF; CDR3 DNA: TGCGCCAGCAGCTTAACTAGCGTGTTCTCAGATACGCAGTATTTT; clone size: -; J gene: TRBJ2-3; V gene: TRBV5-1; D gene: TRBD2
CDR3 protein: CASSSIDPPGQYF; CDR3 DNA: TGCGCCAGCAGCTCCATCGACCCGCCGGGGCAGTACTTC; clone size: few; J gene: TRBJ2-7; V gene: TRBV4-3; D gene: -
CDR3 protein: CASSLNLGKETQYF; CDR3 DNA: TGTGCCAGCAGCTTAAACCTGGGAAAAGAGACCCAGTACTTC; clone size: -; J gene: TRBJ2-5; V gene: TRBV7-8; D gene: -
CDR3 protein: CASSLVAGWDTEAFF; CDR3 DNA: TGTGCCAGCAGCCTGGTGGCAGGGTGGGACACTGAAGCTTTCTTT; clone size: -; J gene: TRBJ1-1; V gene: TRBV11-3; D gene: -
CDR3 protein: CARSLAVDTGTKRYEQYF; CDR3 DNA: TGTGCCAGAAGCTTAGCAGTCGACACCGGGACAAAACGCTACGAGCAGTACTTC; clone size: -; J gene: TRBJ2-7; V gene: TRBV7-5; D gene: -
CDR3 protein: CASSLGEGTETQYF; CDR3 DNA: TGTGCCAGCAGCTTAGGAGAGGGCACGGAGACCCAGTACTTC; clone size: -; J gene: TRBJ2-5; V gene: TRBV7-2; D gene: -
CDR3 protein: CASSLLVTGELFF; CDR3 DNA: TGTGCCAGCAGCTTACTGGTCACCGGGGAGCTGTTTTTT; clone size: -; J gene: TRBJ2-2; V gene: TRBV7-3; D gene: -
CDR3 protein: CASSSGTVNTEAFF; CDR3 DNA: TGTGCCAGCAGTTCCGGGACGGTGAACACTGAAGCTTTCTTT; clone size: -; J gene: TRBJ1-1; V gene: TRBV6-1; D gene: -
CDR3 protein: CASSATAGHPYTEAFF; CDR3 DNA: TGTGCCAGCAGCGCCACAGCGGGACACCCTTACACTGAAGCTTTCTTT; clone size: -; J gene: TRBJ1-1; V gene: TRBV11-3; D gene: -
CDR3 protein: CASSQDRGQVSGYTF; CDR3 DNA: TGCGCCAGCAGCCAAGATCGGGGACAAGTCTCCGGCTACACCTTC; clone size: -; J gene: TRBJ1-2; V gene: TRBV4-3; D gene: -
CDR3 protein: CASSREIGEQYF; CDR3 DNA: TGTGCCAGCTCCCGGGAGATTGGCGAGCAGTACTTC; clone size: -; J gene: TRBJ2-7; V gene: TRBV7-2; D gene: -
CDR3 protein: CATSRDNRRGLQPQHF; CDR3 DNA: TGTGCCACCAGCAGAGATAACCGCAGGGGGCTTCAGCCCCAGCATTTT; clone size: few; J gene: TRBJ1-5; V gene: TRBV15; D gene: TRBD1
CDR3 protein: CASWDENTGELFF; CDR3 DNA: TGCGCCAGCTGGGACGAGAACACCGGGGAGCTGTTTTTT; clone size: once; J gene: TRBJ2-2; V gene: TRBV10-2; D gene: -
CDR3 protein: CASSVSGSGNEQFF; CDR3 DNA: TGTGCCAGCAGCGTTAGCGGGAGTGGGAATGAGCAGTTCTTC; clone size: -; J gene: TRBJ2-1; V gene: TRBV9; D gene: TRBD2
CDR3 protein: CASSAQDTARETQYF; CDR3 DNA: TGTGCCAGCAGCGCCCAGGACACGGCCCGAGAGACCCAGTACTTC; clone size: -; J gene: TRBJ2-5; V gene: TRBV7-6; D gene: -
CDR3 protein: CASSPDRDPGELFF; CDR3 DNA: TGTGCCAGCTCACCGGACAGGGACCCCGGGGAGCTGTTTTTT; clone size: -; J gene: TRBJ2-2; V gene: TRBV2; D gene: TRBD1
CDR3 protein: CASSPKSGNTIYF; CDR3 DNA: TGTGCCAGCAGCCCCAAAAGCGGAAACACCATATATTTT; clone size: few; J gene: TRBJ1-3; V gene: TRBV9; D gene: -
CDR3 protein: CARSEQRDRVQDEQYF; CDR3 DNA: TGTGCCAGAAGCGAACAGCGTGACAGGGTTCAGGACGAGCAGTACTTC; clone size: -; J gene: TRBJ2-7; V gene: TRBV5-3; D gene: TRBD1
CDR3 protein: CASRPGVMAMNTEAFF; CDR3 DNA: TGTGCCAGCAGGCCCGGAGTAATGGCGATGAACACTGAAGCTTTCTTT; clone size: -; J gene: TRBJ1-1; V gene: TRBV6-6; D gene: -
CDR3 protein: CASSPHSPTSSYEQYF; CDR3 DNA: TGTGCCAGCAGTCCCCATTCCCCCACGAGCTCCTACGAGCAGTACTTC; clone size: -; J gene: TRBJ2-7; V gene: TRBV28; D gene: -
CDR3 protein: CASRDRGRSPTGYGYTF; CDR3 DNA: TGTGCCAGCAGAGACCGGGGCAGGAGCCCTACGGGATATGGCTACACCTTC; clone size: -; J gene: TRBJ1-2; V gene: TRBV5-8; D gene: -
CDR3 protein: CAWSPHRAGQPQHF; CDR3 DNA: TGTGCCTGGAGTCCCCACAGGGCTGGGCAGCCCCAGCATTTT; clone size: -; J gene: TRBJ1-5; V gene: TRBV30; D gene: -
CDR3 protein: CASSVVGEGKLFF; CDR3 DNA: TGTGCCAGCAGCGTAGTGGGTGAAGGAAAACTGTTTTTT; clone size: -; J gene: TRBJ1-4; V gene: TRBV9; D gene: -
CDR3 protein: CASALAGGPETQYF; CDR3 DNA: TGCGCCAGCGCCCTAGCGGGGGGGCCAGAGACCCAGTACTTC; clone size: -; J gene: TRBJ2-5; V gene: TRBV5-1; D gene: TRBD2
CDR3 protein: CAWSVRREGEQYF; CDR3 DNA: TGTGCCTGGAGTGTACGCAGGGAGGGGGAGCAGTACTTC; clone size: -; J gene: TRBJ2-7; V gene: TRBV30; D gene: TRBD2
CDR3 protein: CASSSIANSGGLDEQYF; CDR3 DNA: TGTGCCAGCAGCTCAATTGCAAATTCAGGGGGTTTGGACGAGCAGTACTTC; clone size: -; J gene: TRBJ2-7; V gene: TRBV11-2; D gene: TRBD1
CDR3 protein: CASSDPRTVKGAKTQYF; CDR3 DNA: TGTGCCAGCAGCGATCCCCGGACAGTCAAGGGCGCAAAGACCCAGTACTTC; clone size: -; J gene: TRBJ2-5; V gene: TRBV7-6; D gene: -
CDR3 protein: CASSPGGTDTQYF; CDR3 DNA: TGTGCCAGCAGCCCAGGGGGGACAGATACGCAGTATTTT; clone size: -; J gene: TRBJ2-3; V gene: TRBV14; D gene: -
CDR3 protein: CASSSMPGREMGYTF; CDR3 DNA: TGTGCCAGTAGTTCCATGCCTGGCAGGGAGATGGGCTACACCTTC; clone size: -; J gene: TRBJ1-2; V gene: TRBV19; D gene: -
CDR3 protein: CASSPPGQGTDTQYF; CDR3 DNA: TGTGCCAGCTCACCCCCGGGACAGGGCACAGATACGCAGTATTTT; clone size: -; J gene: TRBJ2-3; V gene: TRBV18; D gene: TRBD1
CDR3 protein: CASSIEARPNGYTF; CDR3 DNA: TGTGCCAGTAGTATAGAGGCTAGACCCAATGGCTACACCTTC; clone size: -; J gene: TRBJ1-2; V gene: TRBV19; D gene: -
CDR3 protein: CASSLRLQGRNYGYTF; CDR3 DNA: TGTGCCAGCAGCTTACGTTTGCAGGGGAGGAACTATGGCTACACCTTC; clone size: -; J gene: TRBJ1-2; V gene: TRBV7-8; D gene: -
CDR3 protein: CASSLLAGFGPGELFF; CDR3 DNA: TGTGCCAGCAGCTTACTAGCGGGGTTTGGTCCCGGGGAGCTGTTTTTT; clone size: -; J gene: TRBJ2-2; V gene: TRBV7-2; D gene: TRBD2
CDR3 protein: CAISEALPGLAGNEQFF; CDR3 DNA: TGTGCCATCAGTGAGGCGCTTCCGGGACTAGCCGGCAATGAGCAGTTCTTC; clone size: once; J gene: TRBJ2-1; V gene: TRBV10-3; D gene: TRBD2
CDR3 protein: CASSLEKNTEAFF; CDR3 DNA: TGTGCCAGCAGCTTAGAGAAGAACACTGAAGCTTTCTTT; clone size: -; J gene: TRBJ1-1; V gene: TRBV7-8; D gene: -
CDR3 protein: CASSRGRRNNEKLFF; CDR3 DNA: TGTGCCAGTAGCCGTGGACGCAGGAATAATGAAAAACTGTTTTTT; clone size: -; J gene: TRBJ1-4; V gene: TRBV19; D gene: -
CDR3 protein: CASSLSELLAREQYF; CDR3 DNA: TGTGCCAGCAGCTTGTCCGAGCTTCTTGCGAGAGAGCAGTACTTC; clone size: -; J gene: TRBJ2-5; V gene: TRBV5-4; D gene: -